This paragraph reports one T cell receptor beta chain. The V end was cut by 8 bases, the J end by 2 bases, with 9 bases between. Germline lookup yields CDR1 SNHLY and CDR2 FYNNEI. CDR3 size: 12 residues. The sample is drawn from a study of blood T cell repertoires in COVID-19. Study-wide context: Sample material is recorded as cDNA or gDNA derived from T cells, B-cell-depleted T cells, or PBMCs.

Authors' methods: Estimates of nucleated cell counts were drawn from the amplification of reference gene primers. Sequencing used immunoSEQ multiplex PCR; TCRdb keeps in-frame clones, though not all of them. The DNA gave D and trimming, while V, J and clone size come from that table. Among about 180,000 clones, 86% were seen once, and the ten largest hold less than 3.5%. V is TRBV2 and J is TRBJ2-5, with D possibly TRBD1 on 6 matching bases. Sequencing was carried out using peripheral blood. The sequence was obtained from a woman aged 25 to 39 with active or convalescent COVID-19. CDR3 region: CASGQQQETQYF. In nucleotides, the CDR3 is TGTGCCAGCGGACAGCAGCAAGAGACCCAGTACTTC.